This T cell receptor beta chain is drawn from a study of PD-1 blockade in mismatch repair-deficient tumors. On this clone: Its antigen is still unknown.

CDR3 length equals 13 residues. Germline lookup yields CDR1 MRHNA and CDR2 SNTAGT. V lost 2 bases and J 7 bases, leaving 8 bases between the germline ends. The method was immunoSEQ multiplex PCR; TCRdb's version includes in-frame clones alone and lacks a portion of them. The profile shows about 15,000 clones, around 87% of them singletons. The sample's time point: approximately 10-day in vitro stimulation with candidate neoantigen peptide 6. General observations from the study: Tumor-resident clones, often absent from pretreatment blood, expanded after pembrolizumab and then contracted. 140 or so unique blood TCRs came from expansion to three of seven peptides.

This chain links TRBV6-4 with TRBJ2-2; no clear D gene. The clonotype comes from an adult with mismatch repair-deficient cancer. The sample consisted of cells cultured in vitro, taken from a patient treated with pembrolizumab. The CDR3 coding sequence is TGTGCCAGCAGTGACGTTATTCTCGGGGAGCTGTTTTTT. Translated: CASSDVILGELFF.